This record covers a single T cell receptor (beta chain). This specimen comes from a study of CD8 T cells in Susac syndrome. The V end was cut by 2 bases, the J end by 5 bases, with 4 bases between. This CDR3 contains 12 residues. The germline V gene has CDR1 WSHSY and CDR2 SAAADI. Sequencing of TCR beta, carried out with a high-throughput approach, was applied to CD8+ and CD4+ T cells from the blood. The multiple sclerosis control group was made up of treatment-naive patients with stable or active relapsing-remitting disease. RNA in amounts of about 0.5 to 1 ug was reverse transcribed with random hexamers. TCRdb passed the immunoSEQ multiplex PCR reads through MiXCR, listing each CDR3 protein once. This table holds almost 450,000 distinct CDR3 sequences, more than 70% found once.

The source material was CD8+ T cells from PBMCs. The origin of this receptor is a human donor with multiple sclerosis. V usage is TRBV10-2 and J usage is TRBJ1-5, with D uncertain. The CDR3 protein is CASSEIHQPQHF. CDR3 in DNA: TGCGCCAGCAGTGAGATACATCAGCCCCAGCATTTT.